What follows are 10 T cell receptor beta chains derived from one specimen sequenced in a study of identifying expanded T cells in peripheral blood. Here immunoSEQ multiplex PCR was the method, and the copy in TCRdb shows in-frame clones only, minus some. The sample lists 97,000 or so clones, 88% occurring once. The sample consisted of blood. The origin of the receptors is a person aged 18 to 75 in good health.

The chain has TRBV7-2 and TRBJ2-1, with TRBD1 matching over 8 bases. The CDR3 extends over 12 amino acids. CDR1 is SGHTA and CDR2 is FQGNSA in the germline V gene. With V trimmed by 5 bases and J by 14 bases, 8 bases remained unmatched. The CDR3 spells CASSIDDRGKFF. The CDR3 bases are TGTGCCAGCAGCATCGACGACAGGGGCAAGTTCTTC.

The chain uses TRBV27 and TRBJ1-5; D is unclear. The length of the CDR3 is 12 residues. Germline values: CDR1 MNHEY, CDR2 SMNVEV (reference sequence). V lost 5 bases, J lost 9 bases, and 11 bases lay in between. CDR3 in amino acids: CASSTTARPQHF. Written as DNA, the CDR3 is TGTGCCAGCAGTACGACCGCCAGGCCCCAGCATTTT.

This clone was observed a few times. The chain carries TRBV5-1 and TRBJ1-5; a weak D match, TRBD1 (5 bases). Germline V gene lookup returns CDR1 SGHRS and CDR2 YFSETQ. This CDR3 is built from 14 residues. Trimming left V 0 bases short and J 3 bases short, with 7 bases between. DNA of the CDR3: TGCGCCAGCAGCTTGGGGGGGTCCAATCAGCCCCAGCATTTT. Translation gives CASSLGGSNQPQHF.

J is TRBJ2-4 and V is TRBV4-1, with D unresolved. V gave up 4 bases and J gave up 7 bases, with 5 bases separating them. CDR1 and CDR2 (germline): MGHRA, YSYEKL. The CDR3 loop spans 11 amino acids. The DNA for the CDR3 is TGCGCCAGCAGCCCCGGGAACATTCAGTACTTC. Its protein product is CASSPGNIQYF.

The V and J genes are TRBV27 and TRBJ2-7; 7 nucleotides line up with TRBD2. The trim removed 6 bases at V and 11 bases at J, leaving 10 bases unmatched. The germline CDR1 and CDR2 sequences are MNHEY and SMNVEV (reference sequence). This CDR3 has 12 amino acids. Written as DNA, the CDR3 is TGTGCCAGCAGGCAAGGGACGGCGGGGGAGTACTTC. It yields the protein CASRQGTAGEYF.

The rearrangement joins TRBV7-9 to TRBJ2-4, with D perhaps assigned TRBD1 or TRBD2 (5 bases each). CDR3 length equals 15 residues. V dropped 1 base and J dropped 1 base, with 8 bases sitting between them. Germline V gene sequence: CDR1 SEHNR, CDR2 FQNEAQ (reference sequence). CDR3 sequence reads: CASSLEGEAKNIQYF. The CDR3 DNA sequence: TGTGCCAGCAGCTTAGAAGGGGAGGCCAAAAACATTCAGTACTTC.

The V gene is TRBV19, the J gene TRBJ1-4; D perhaps matches TRBD1 (5 bases). The CDR3 extends over 14 amino acids. With 2 bases removed from V and 7 bases from J, the gap between germline ends came to 11 bases. The germline V gene encodes CDR1 LNHDA and CDR2 SQIVND (reference sequence). CDR3 sequence: CASSISGALEKLFF. The CDR3, as DNA: TGTGCCAGTAGTATATCCGGGGCGCTTGAAAAACTGTTTTTT.

The CDR3 loop is CSVLQRLDTQYF. CDR3 DNA sequence: TGCAGCGTTTTGCAAAGATTAGATACGCAGTATTTT. This chain links TRBV29-1 with TRBJ2-3; D ambiguous. The germline V gene has CDR1 SQVTM and CDR2 ANQGSEA. The CDR3 spans 12 residues. Deletions cut 5 bases from V and 5 bases from J, with 11 bases between.

This sequence joins TRBV5-1 and TRBJ1-1; 10 bases align to TRBD1. Germline CDR1 and CDR2: SGHRS and YFSETQ. Unmatched junction bases numbered 0, after V lost 0 bases and J lost 1 base. The CDR3 is 15 residues long. In DNA, the CDR3 is TGCGCCAGCAGCTTGGGGGACAGGGGGAACACTGAAGCTTTCTTT. Amino acids: CASSLGDRGNTEAFF.

This rearrangement joins TRBV2 to TRBJ2-1, with TRBD2 as a possible D gene (5 bases). CDR1 SNHLY and CDR2 FYNNEI come from the germline V gene. The CDR3 has 13 amino acids. Trimming pared 6 bases from V and 5 bases from J, leaving 11 bases between. The CDR3 DNA is TGTGCCAGCAGGAGGACTTCCAACAATGAGCAGTTCTTC. This gives the protein CASRRTSNNEQFF.